This is a list of T cell receptor beta chains from one sample in a study of T-cell reconstitution after alpha-beta-depleted transplantation in children. Via MiXCR, TCRdb re-called the PCR reads, giving one row per CDR3 protein. Seen here are approximately 400,000 distinct CDR3 sequences, about a tenth observed once, and the top ten hold 4.5% to 7%. Source: PBMCs from the stem cell graft donor, taken from the stem cell graft. Receptors originate from a human donor who donated a stem cell graft to a child with acute myeloid leukemia. Each CDR3 is given with its conserved first and last residue. The D gene is left open where the match is weak. Part of the rows lack a size; the others show once, few, many or a class for expanded clones.

clone_size j_call d_call v_call cdr3_nt cdr3_aa
few TRBJ2-5 . TRBV2 TGTGCCAGCAACCAGGACCAAGAGACCCAGTACTTC CASNQDQETQYF
few TRBJ2-5 . TRBV12-3/TRBV12-4 TGTGCCAGCAGTGGTCCGGTACAAGAGACCCAGTACTTC CASSGPVQETQYF
few TRBJ2-5 . TRBV29-1 TGCAGCGTTGCGGCCGCGGGTGCGTCAGAGACCCAGTACTTC CSVAAAGASETQYF
many TRBJ1-6 . TRBV7-8 TGTGCCAGCAGCTTAGCCCAAGGTGGAAATTCACCCCTCCACTTT CASSLAQGGNSPLHF
. TRBJ2-3 . TRBV5-1 TGCGCCAGCAGGGACGGGGGGCACACAGATACGCAGTATTTT CASRDGGHTDTQYF
many TRBJ1-2 . TRBV20-1 TGCAGTGCTAGAGATGTTCAAGGGAATGGCTACACCTTC CSARDVQGNGYTF
many TRBJ2-1 TRBD1 TRBV20-1 TGCAGTGCTAGAGACGATACAGGGGGTGTCTACAATGAGCAGTTCTTC CSARDDTGGVYNEQFF
. TRBJ2-7 . TRBV5-8 TGTGCCAGCAGCTTGGTTGCGGGTGAAGGCGAGCAGTACTTC CASSLVAGEGEQYF
. TRBJ1-2 . TRBV29-1 TGCAGCGCCAACAGCCTTGACTATGGCTACACCTTC CSANSLDYGYTF
few TRBJ2-4 TRBD1 TRBV5-1 TGCGCCAGCAGCTCTGAAGGGACAGGGGGCAAAGCCAAAAACATTCAGTACTTC CASSSEGTGGKAKNIQYF
few TRBJ1-1 . TRBV7-8 TGTGCCAGCAGCTTAGCGGGGACATGGAACACTGAAGCTTTCTTT CASSLAGTWNTEAFF
few TRBJ2-2 . TRBV19 TGTGCCAGTAGTATTCGGGCAGGGAACACCGGGGAGCTGTTTTTT CASSIRAGNTGELFF
many TRBJ1-2 . TRBV7-2 TGTGCCAGCAGCAGAGCCCGGGACACCAATGGCTACACCTTC CASSRARDTNGYTF
. TRBJ2-2 TRBD2 TRBV4-3 TGCGCCAGCAGCCAAGGGACTAGCACCGGGGAGCTGTTTTTT CASSQGTSTGELFF
few TRBJ1-3 . TRBV29-1 TGCAGCGCTAAGCCAAGCTCTGGAAACACCATATATTTT CSAKPSSGNTIYF
. TRBJ2-5 . TRBV20-1 TGCAGTGCTAGGGAGCTAAGGCGGGGGCGAGAGACCCAGTACTTC CSARELRRGRETQYF
few TRBJ2-4 . TRBV12-3/TRBV12-4 TGTGCCAGCAGCGACAGGGCCAAAAACATTCAGTACTTC CASSDRAKNIQYF
few TRBJ2-2 TRBD1 TRBV4-2 TGTGCCAGCACCTATTCCGGGACAGGGGCCGGGGAGCTGTTTTTT CASTYSGTGAGELFF
. TRBJ1-3 . TRBV18 TGTGCCAGCTCCCGGACGGAGGGAAACACCATATATTTT CASSRTEGNTIYF
many TRBJ2-1 TRBD1 TRBV3-1 TGTGCCAGCAACCGACAGGGGGCTTCACCCCAGTTCTTC CASNRQGASPQFF
few TRBJ2-3 TRBD2 TRBV20-1 TGCAGTGCTATACTAGCGGGAGAAGGAGATACGCAGTATTTT CSAILAGEGDTQYF
few TRBJ2-6 . TRBV3-1 TGTGCCAGCAGCCAAGCTGAGACTTCAAGCTCTGGGGCCAACGTCCTGACTTTC CASSQAETSSSGANVLTF
many TRBJ2-5 . TRBV27 TGTGCCAGCACCCTGAGAGCGGGTACTGTTGGGGCCCAGTACTTC CASTLRAGTVGAQYF
few TRBJ2-6 . TRBV5-1 TGCGCCAGCAGCTTGCTCCTCTCTGGGGCCAACGTCCTGACTTTC CASSLLLSGANVLTF
many TRBJ2-1 TRBD2 TRBV4-2 TGTGCCAGCAGCCAAGATCTGCCTAGCGGGGGGTACAATGAGCAGTTCTTC CASSQDLPSGGYNEQFF
few TRBJ2-7 TRBD1 TRBV5-1 TGCGCCAGCAGCTTGGCATGGGGACAGGGTTTGTCGGACGAGCAGTACTTC CASSLAWGQGLSDEQYF
few TRBJ2-7 . TRBV7-2 TGTGCCAGCAGCTTATGGTCGGGGGACGACGAGCAGTACTTC CASSLWSGDDEQYF
. TRBJ1-4 . TRBV20-1 TGCAGTGCTAGCGCGGGGCTCAATGAAAAACTGTTTTTT CSASAGLNEKLFF
. TRBJ2-1 . TRBV5-1 TGCGCCAGCAGCTTGGCCGTCGTGAATGAGCAGTTCTTC CASSLAVVNEQFF
few TRBJ1-3 . TRBV12-3/TRBV12-4 TGTGCCAGCAGTTCGACAAAGACTGAATCTGGAAACACCATATATTTT CASSSTKTESGNTIYF
few TRBJ2-7 TRBD1 TRBV12-3/TRBV12-4 TGTGCCAGCAGTCAATTAGACAGGGGCCAATCCTACGAGCAGTACTTC CASSQLDRGQSYEQYF
. TRBJ2-5 . TRBV2 TGTGCCAGCCGGGCCTCGGAGGAGACCCAGTACTTC CASRASEETQYF
many TRBJ1-1 . TRBV29-1 TGCAGCGTTGAGTACACTGAAGCTTTCTTT CSVEYTEAFF
many TRBJ2-2 . TRBV7-2 TGTGCCAGCAGCGCCGGGCAGGGGATGGAGGAGCTGTTTTTT CASSAGQGMEELFF
many TRBJ1-5 . TRBV6-2/TRBV6-3 TGTGCCAGCAGACTAGACAGTAAACTTCTAAGCAATCAGCCCCAGCATTTT CASRLDSKLLSNQPQHF
few TRBJ1-5 . TRBV12-3/TRBV12-4 TGTGCCAGCAGTTTTGTCTCGGACAATCAGCCCCAGCATTTT CASSFVSDNQPQHF
. TRBJ2-1 TRBD2 TRBV5-1 TGCGCCAGCAGCCCTACTAGCGGGGGAAATGAGCAGTTCTTC CASSPTSGGNEQFF